This is a list of T cell receptor beta chains from one sample in a study of cytotoxic CD8 clonotypes in ibrutinib-treated CLL. Profiled with immunoSEQ multiplex PCR; TCRdb holds only in-frame clones, not every one. The table has around 310,000 clones, roughly 79% seen once. The sequencing used PBMCs, collected before ibrutinib treatment. The receptors were sampled from a human donor with chronic lymphocytic leukemia. Both conserved end residues are part of each CDR3. The order of the fields is CDR3 length, V gene, D gene, J gene, clone size, CDR3 DNA, CDR3 protein. The D gene is left open where the match is weak. Size is stated for part of the rows, as once, few or many counts, or as a class when the clone is expanded.

CDR3 length: 15; V gene: TRBV30; D gene: NA; J gene: TRBJ2-6; clone size: NA; CDR3 DNA: TGTGCCTGGAGTGTACGTCCCTCTGGGGCCAACGTCCTGACTTTC; CDR3 protein: CAWSVRPSGANVLTF
CDR3 length: 12; V gene: TRBV7-9; D gene: NA; J gene: TRBJ2-7; clone size: NA; CDR3 DNA: TGTGCCAGCAGCCAGCCCTCCTACGAGCAGTACTTC; CDR3 protein: CASSQPSYEQYF
CDR3 length: 15; V gene: TRBV4-3; D gene: NA; J gene: TRBJ2-1; clone size: NA; CDR3 DNA: TGCGCCAGCAGCAACGGGGACTCAAACTACAATGAGCAGTTCTTC; CDR3 protein: CASSNGDSNYNEQFF
CDR3 length: 14; V gene: TRBV6-1; D gene: NA; J gene: TRBJ1-2; clone size: NA; CDR3 DNA: TGTGCCAGCAGTGATATGCAGGGCACCTATGGCTACACCTTC; CDR3 protein: CASSDMQGTYGYTF
CDR3 length: 14; V gene: TRBV7-9; D gene: NA; J gene: TRBJ1-3; clone size: NA; CDR3 DNA: TGTGCCAGCAGCTCGACGAGTTTAATTGGAACCATATATTTT; CDR3 protein: CASSSTSLIGTIYF
CDR3 length: 20; V gene: TRBV2; D gene: TRBD1; J gene: TRBJ1-2; clone size: few; CDR3 DNA: TGTGCCAGCAGTGAAGGCGGCCTCGGGGACAGAAATCCTATCAACTATGGCTACACCTTC; CDR3 protein: CASSEGGLGDRNPINYGYTF
CDR3 length: 12; V gene: TRBV2; D gene: TRBD1; J gene: TRBJ2-7; clone size: NA; CDR3 DNA: TGTGCCAGCCTTGGGACAGCATACGAGCAGTACTTC; CDR3 protein: CASLGTAYEQYF
CDR3 length: 14; V gene: TRBV5-1; D gene: NA; J gene: TRBJ1-4; clone size: NA; CDR3 DNA: TGCGCCAGCAGCGCTACAGGGTTGTATGAAAAACTGTTTTTT; CDR3 protein: CASSATGLYEKLFF
CDR3 length: 16; V gene: TRBV11-1; D gene: TRBD2; J gene: TRBJ2-3; clone size: NA; CDR3 DNA: TGTGCCAGCAGCTTATACGGCGGGGGGGCGACAGATACGCAGTATTTT; CDR3 protein: CASSLYGGGATDTQYF
CDR3 length: 15; V gene: TRBV6-1; D gene: NA; J gene: TRBJ2-1; clone size: NA; CDR3 DNA: TGTGCCAGCACGGTTAGCGGGCCCGGGACAAATGAGCAGTTCTTC; CDR3 protein: CASTVSGPGTNEQFF
CDR3 length: 14; V gene: TRBV19; D gene: NA; J gene: TRBJ1-5; clone size: NA; CDR3 DNA: TGTGCCACCGGACAGCAATATAGCAATCAGCCCCAGCATTTT; CDR3 protein: CATGQQYSNQPQHF
CDR3 length: 19; V gene: TRBV19; D gene: NA; J gene: TRBJ2-6; clone size: NA; CDR3 DNA: TGTGCCAGTAGTACTAATCCCCGGGGTAGGTCCTCTGGGGCCAACGTCCTGACTTTC; CDR3 protein: CASSTNPRGRSSGANVLTF
CDR3 length: 13; V gene: TRBV6-1; D gene: TRBD1; J gene: TRBJ1-2; clone size: few; CDR3 DNA: TGTGCCAGCAGGGTGACAGGGGTCTATGGCTACACCTTC; CDR3 protein: CASRVTGVYGYTF
CDR3 length: 13; V gene: TRBV6-4; D gene: NA; J gene: TRBJ1-2; clone size: NA; CDR3 DNA: TGTGCCAGCAGTGACAATGGTGGCTATGGCTACACCTTC; CDR3 protein: CASSDNGGYGYTF
CDR3 length: 13; V gene: TRBV30; D gene: NA; J gene: TRBJ2-7; clone size: NA; CDR3 DNA: TGTGCCTGGTGCCGGGACAACGCTAACGAGCAGTACTTC; CDR3 protein: CAWCRDNANEQYF
CDR3 length: 14; V gene: TRBV5-1; D gene: NA; J gene: TRBJ1-1; clone size: NA; CDR3 DNA: TGCGCCAGCAGCTTGGGACTTACCAACACTGAAGCTTTCTTT; CDR3 protein: CASSLGLTNTEAFF
CDR3 length: 20; V gene: TRBV4-1; D gene: TRBD1; J gene: TRBJ1-4; clone size: NA; CDR3 DNA: TGCGCCAGCAGTAAAAGGACAGGGGTAATGTTATCGCGGACTAATGAAAAACTGTTTTTT; CDR3 protein: CASSKRTGVMLSRTNEKLFF
CDR3 length: 14; V gene: TRBV7-8; D gene: NA; J gene: TRBJ2-3; clone size: NA; CDR3 DNA: TGTGCCAGCAGCTTGGGGGGGCGCGACGATACGCAGTATTTT; CDR3 protein: CASSLGGRDDTQYF
CDR3 length: 14; V gene: TRBV28; D gene: NA; J gene: TRBJ1-3; clone size: NA; CDR3 DNA: TGTGCCAGCAGCCCCCCAGGGGTTGGAAACACCATATATTTT; CDR3 protein: CASSPPGVGNTIYF
CDR3 length: 15; V gene: TRBV27; D gene: TRBD2; J gene: TRBJ2-7; clone size: NA; CDR3 DNA: TGTGCCAGCAGTTTCACTAGCGGGAGGGCCCACGAGCAGTACTTC; CDR3 protein: CASSFTSGRAHEQYF
CDR3 length: 13; V gene: TRBV15; D gene: NA; J gene: TRBJ2-7; clone size: NA; CDR3 DNA: TGTGCCACCAGCTTAGGTGGACTATACGAGCAGTACTTC; CDR3 protein: CATSLGGLYEQYF
CDR3 length: 13; V gene: TRBV2; D gene: NA; J gene: TRBJ2-1; clone size: NA; CDR3 DNA: TGTGCCAGCAGGCGGGACCGGGACAATGAGCAGTTCTTC; CDR3 protein: CASRRDRDNEQFF
CDR3 length: 18; V gene: TRBV6-1; D gene: TRBD1; J gene: TRBJ2-2; clone size: NA; CDR3 DNA: TGTGCCAGCAGTGAATTGAGTTACAGGGGGCGGGACACCGGGGAGCTGTTTTTT; CDR3 protein: CASSELSYRGRDTGELFF
CDR3 length: 15; V gene: TRBV9; D gene: TRBD2; J gene: TRBJ2-7; clone size: NA; CDR3 DNA: TGTGCCAGCAGCGTAGGGATTAGCGGGTCCTACGAGCAGTACTTC; CDR3 protein: CASSVGISGSYEQYF
CDR3 length: 17; V gene: TRBV19; D gene: TRBD2; J gene: TRBJ2-1; clone size: NA; CDR3 DNA: TGTGCCAGTAGTACGGGGACTAGCGGGAGTAGCCTGCATGAGCAGTTCTTC; CDR3 protein: CASSTGTSGSSLHEQFF
CDR3 length: 13; V gene: TRBV7-9; D gene: TRBD1; J gene: TRBJ1-2; clone size: NA; CDR3 DNA: TGTGCCAGCAGCTTGGACAGGATCTATGGCTACACCTTC; CDR3 protein: CASSLDRIYGYTF
CDR3 length: 13; V gene: TRBV10-3; D gene: NA; J gene: TRBJ1-2; clone size: few; CDR3 DNA: TGTGCCATCAGCCCGGACAGTCAGTATGGCTACACCTTC; CDR3 protein: CAISPDSQYGYTF
CDR3 length: 15; V gene: TRBV28; D gene: NA; J gene: TRBJ2-7; clone size: once; CDR3 DNA: TGTGCCAGCAGTAGCCTTTCCCGGACCCCCTACGAGCAGTACTTC; CDR3 protein: CASSSLSRTPYEQYF
CDR3 length: 14; V gene: TRBV25-1; D gene: TRBD1; J gene: TRBJ1-3; clone size: NA; CDR3 DNA: TGTGCCAGCAGTGAATTCAGGGGGGGGAACACCATATATTTT; CDR3 protein: CASSEFRGGNTIYF
CDR3 length: 15; V gene: TRBV7-2; D gene: NA; J gene: TRBJ2-1; clone size: NA; CDR3 DNA: TGTGCCAGCAAGCCCCGGGACTCGGCACGTGGTGAGCAGTTCTTC; CDR3 protein: CASKPRDSARGEQFF
CDR3 length: 15; V gene: TRBV6-5; D gene: TRBD1; J gene: TRBJ1-5; clone size: NA; CDR3 DNA: TGTGCCAGCAGTCCCCGGGGGACAGGAGCGCAGCCCCAGCATTTT; CDR3 protein: CASSPRGTGAQPQHF
CDR3 length: 15; V gene: TRBV27; D gene: NA; J gene: TRBJ1-5; clone size: NA; CDR3 DNA: TGTGCCAGCAGTTTATTCTGGGGGCCGGATCAGCCCCAGCATTTT; CDR3 protein: CASSLFWGPDQPQHF
CDR3 length: 13; V gene: TRBV9; D gene: NA; J gene: TRBJ1-4; clone size: few; CDR3 DNA: TGTGCCAGCAGCCAAAGGGGTCATGAAAAACTGTTTTTT; CDR3 protein: CASSQRGHEKLFF
CDR3 length: 14; V gene: TRBV5-1; D gene: NA; J gene: TRBJ2-5; clone size: NA; CDR3 DNA: TGCGCCAGCAGCTTGGCCGGTTCGGGGGAGACCCAGTACTTC; CDR3 protein: CASSLAGSGETQYF
CDR3 length: 12; V gene: TRBV6-5; D gene: NA; J gene: TRBJ2-5; clone size: few; CDR3 DNA: TGTGCCAGCAGCCAGGGGTGGGAGACCCAGTACTTC; CDR3 protein: CASSQGWETQYF